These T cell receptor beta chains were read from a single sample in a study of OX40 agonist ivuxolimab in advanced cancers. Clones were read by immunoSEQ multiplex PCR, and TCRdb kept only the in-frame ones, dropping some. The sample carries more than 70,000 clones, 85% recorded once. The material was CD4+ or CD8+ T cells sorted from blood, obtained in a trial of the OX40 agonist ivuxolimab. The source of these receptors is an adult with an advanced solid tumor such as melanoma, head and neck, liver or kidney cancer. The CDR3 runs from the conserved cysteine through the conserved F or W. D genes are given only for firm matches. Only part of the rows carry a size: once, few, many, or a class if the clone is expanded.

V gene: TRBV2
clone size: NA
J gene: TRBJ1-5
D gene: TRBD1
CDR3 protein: CASSGTGGDQPQHF
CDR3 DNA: TGTGCCAGCTCCGGGACAGGGGGCGATCAGCCCCAGCATTTT

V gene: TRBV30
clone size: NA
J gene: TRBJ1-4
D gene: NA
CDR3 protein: CAWEKAGATNEKLFF
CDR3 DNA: TGTGCCTGGGAAAAAGCAGGGGCAACTAATGAAAAACTGTTTTTT

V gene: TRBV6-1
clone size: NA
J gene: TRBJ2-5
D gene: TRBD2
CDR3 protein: CAILAGQETQYF
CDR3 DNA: TGTGCCATACTAGCGGGACAAGAGACCCAGTACTTC

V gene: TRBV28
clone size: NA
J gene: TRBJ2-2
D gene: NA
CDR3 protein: CASSLAGLSTGELFF
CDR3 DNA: TGTGCCAGCAGTTTGGCAGGTCTGAGCACCGGGGAGCTGTTTTTT

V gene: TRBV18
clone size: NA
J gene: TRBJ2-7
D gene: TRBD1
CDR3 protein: CASSPKSGAGGYEQYF
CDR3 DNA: TGTGCCAGCTCACCAAAATCTGGGGCAGGGGGCTACGAGCAGTACTTC

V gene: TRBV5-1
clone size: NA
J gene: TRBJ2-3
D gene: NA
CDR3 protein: CASSLWGRPSTTDTQYF
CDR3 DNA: TGCGCCAGCAGCTTGTGGGGACGGCCCAGTACCACAGATACGCAGTATTTT

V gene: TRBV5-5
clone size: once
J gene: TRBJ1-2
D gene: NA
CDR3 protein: CASSRDRGMGYTF
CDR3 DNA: TGTGCCAGCAGCCGCGATCGGGGGATGGGCTACACCTTC

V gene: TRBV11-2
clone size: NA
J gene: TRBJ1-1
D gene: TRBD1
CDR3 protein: CASSSRDRGLDTEAFF
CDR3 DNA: TGTGCCAGCAGCTCCCGGGACAGGGGGTTGGACACTGAAGCTTTCTTT

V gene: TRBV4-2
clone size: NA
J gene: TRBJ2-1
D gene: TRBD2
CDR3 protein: CASSQNREGTSYNEQFF
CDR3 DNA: TGTGCCAGCAGCCAAAACCGGGAGGGGACTAGTTACAATGAGCAGTTCTTC

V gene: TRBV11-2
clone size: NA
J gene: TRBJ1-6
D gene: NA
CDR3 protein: CASSPVGGGSPLHF
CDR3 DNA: TGTGCCAGCAGCCCTGTTGGGGGTGGTTCACCCCTCCACTTT

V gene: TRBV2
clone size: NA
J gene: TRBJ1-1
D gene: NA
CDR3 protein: CASRPEGTEAFF
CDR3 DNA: TGTGCCAGCAGGCCCGAGGGGACTGAAGCTTTCTTT

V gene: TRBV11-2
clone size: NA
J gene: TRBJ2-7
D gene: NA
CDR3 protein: CASSVRSGYEQYF
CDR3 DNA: TGTGCCAGCAGCGTGCGGTCGGGCTACGAGCAGTACTTC

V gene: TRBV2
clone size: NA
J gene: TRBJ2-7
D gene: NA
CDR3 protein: CASTNLAPYEQYF
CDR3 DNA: TGTGCCAGCACAAATCTAGCGCCCTACGAGCAGTACTTC

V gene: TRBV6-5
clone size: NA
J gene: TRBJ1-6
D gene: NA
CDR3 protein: CASSTRGNSPLHF
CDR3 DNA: TGTGCCAGCAGTACCAGGGGTAATTCACCCCTCCACTTT

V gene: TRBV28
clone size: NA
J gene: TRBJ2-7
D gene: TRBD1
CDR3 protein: CASRSQDRVYEQYF
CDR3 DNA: TGTGCCAGCAGGAGTCAGGACAGGGTCTACGAGCAGTACTTC

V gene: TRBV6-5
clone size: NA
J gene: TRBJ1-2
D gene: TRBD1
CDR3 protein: CASSSGQGRYGYTF
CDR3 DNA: TGTGCCAGCAGTTCGGGACAGGGAAGATATGGCTACACCTTC

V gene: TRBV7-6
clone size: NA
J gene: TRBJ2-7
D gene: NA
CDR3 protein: CASTSQQESNEQYF
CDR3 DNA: TGTGCCAGCACCAGCCAGCAGGAGAGCAACGAGCAGTACTTC

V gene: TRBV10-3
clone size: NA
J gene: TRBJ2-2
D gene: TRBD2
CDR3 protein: CAISPGLAGGVGELFF
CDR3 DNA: TGTGCCATCAGCCCTGGACTAGCGGGAGGTGTCGGGGAGCTGTTTTTT

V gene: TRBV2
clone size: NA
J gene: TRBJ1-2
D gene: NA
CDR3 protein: CASSEVRGGYTF
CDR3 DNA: TGTGCCAGCAGTGAAGTCAGGGGTGGCTACACCTTC

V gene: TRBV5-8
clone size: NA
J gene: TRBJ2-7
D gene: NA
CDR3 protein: CASSLFRGQVAYEQYF
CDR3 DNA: TGTGCCAGCAGCTTGTTTCGGGGCCAGGTCGCCTACGAGCAGTACTTC

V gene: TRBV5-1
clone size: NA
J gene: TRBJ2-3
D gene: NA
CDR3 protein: CASSFGELTDTQYF
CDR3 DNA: TGCGCCAGCAGCTTCGGTGAGCTTACAGATACGCAGTATTTT

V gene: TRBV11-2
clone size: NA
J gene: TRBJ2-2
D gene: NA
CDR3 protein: CASRADVAGELFF
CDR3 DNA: TGTGCCAGCCGGGCGGACGTGGCCGGGGAGCTGTTTTTT

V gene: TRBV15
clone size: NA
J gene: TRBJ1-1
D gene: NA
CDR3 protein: CATSRVAVNTEAFF
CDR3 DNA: TGTGCCACCAGCAGAGTTGCAGTGAACACTGAAGCTTTCTTT

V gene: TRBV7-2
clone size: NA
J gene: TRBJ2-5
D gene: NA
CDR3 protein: CASSLREGWETQYF
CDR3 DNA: TGTGCCAGCAGCTTAAGGGAAGGTTGGGAGACCCAGTACTTC

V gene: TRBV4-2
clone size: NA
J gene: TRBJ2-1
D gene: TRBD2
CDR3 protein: CASSRTGTSGGSSYNEQFF
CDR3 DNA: TGTGCCAGCAGCCGAACCGGGACTAGCGGGGGTAGCTCCTACAATGAGCAGTTCTTC

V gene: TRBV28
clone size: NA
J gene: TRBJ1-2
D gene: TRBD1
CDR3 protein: CASNPPGQPYGYTF
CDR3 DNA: TGTGCCAGCAACCCTCCGGGACAGCCTTATGGCTACACCTTC

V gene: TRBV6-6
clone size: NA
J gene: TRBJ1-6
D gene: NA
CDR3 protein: CASSSDAPGNSPLHF
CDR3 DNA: TGTGCCAGCAGTTCCGACGCCCCTGGTAATTCACCCCTCCACTTT

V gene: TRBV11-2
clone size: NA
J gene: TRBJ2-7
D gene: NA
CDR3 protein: CASSLAAGSGYEQYF
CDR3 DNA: TGTGCCAGCAGCTTAGCGGCGGGGAGCGGCTACGAGCAGTACTTC

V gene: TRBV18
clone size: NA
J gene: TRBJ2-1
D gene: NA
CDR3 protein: CASLGGALDNEQFF
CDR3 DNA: TGTGCCAGCCTTGGAGGGGCTTTGGACAATGAGCAGTTCTTC

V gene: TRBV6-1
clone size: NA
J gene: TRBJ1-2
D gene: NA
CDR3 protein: CASSATSTTGIAGGYTF
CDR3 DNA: TGTGCCAGCAGTGCCACCTCCACAACAGGGATTGCCGGTGGCTACACCTTC

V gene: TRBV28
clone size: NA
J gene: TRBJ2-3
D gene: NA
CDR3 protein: CASSLGLRGTQYF
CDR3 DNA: TGTGCCAGCAGTCTGGGACTCCGGGGTACGCAGTATTTT

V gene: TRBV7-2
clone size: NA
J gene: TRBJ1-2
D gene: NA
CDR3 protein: CASSLDQGIGGYTF
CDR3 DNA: TGTGCCAGCAGCTTAGACCAGGGGATAGGGGGCTACACCTTC

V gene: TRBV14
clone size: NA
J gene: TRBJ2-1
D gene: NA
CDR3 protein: CASSPLVAGTSYNEQFF
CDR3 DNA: TGTGCCAGCAGCCCCTTGGTGGCGGGGACCTCCTACAATGAGCAGTTCTTC

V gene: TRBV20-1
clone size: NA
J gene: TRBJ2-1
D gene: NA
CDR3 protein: CSATGLEQFF
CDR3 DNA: TGCAGTGCTACAGGACTGGAGCAGTTCTTC

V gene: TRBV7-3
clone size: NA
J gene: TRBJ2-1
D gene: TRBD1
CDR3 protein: CASSPTGRNNEQFF
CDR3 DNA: TGTGCCAGCAGCCCGACAGGGCGTAACAATGAGCAGTTCTTC

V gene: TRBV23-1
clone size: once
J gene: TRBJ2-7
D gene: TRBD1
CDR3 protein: CASSRAGTGGYEQYF
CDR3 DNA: TGCGCCAGCAGTCGAGCCGGGACAGGGGGTTACGAGCAGTACTTC

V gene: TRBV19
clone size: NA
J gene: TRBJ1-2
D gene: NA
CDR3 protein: CASTDPQRVYGYTF
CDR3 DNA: TGTGCCAGTACCGATCCTCAGCGGGTCTATGGCTACACCTTC

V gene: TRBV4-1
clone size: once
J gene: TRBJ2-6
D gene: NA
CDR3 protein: CASSQDAGIGANVLTF
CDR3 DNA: TGCGCCAGCAGCCAAGATGCGGGGATAGGGGCCAACGTCCTGACTTTC

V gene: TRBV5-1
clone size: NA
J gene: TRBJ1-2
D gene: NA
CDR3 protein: CASSLPDYGYTF
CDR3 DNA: TGCGCCAGCAGCTTGCCGGACTATGGCTACACCTTC

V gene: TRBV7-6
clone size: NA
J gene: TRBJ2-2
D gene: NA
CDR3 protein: CASSSEAGELFF
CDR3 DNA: TGTGCCAGCAGCTCCGAAGCTGGGGAGCTGTTTTTT

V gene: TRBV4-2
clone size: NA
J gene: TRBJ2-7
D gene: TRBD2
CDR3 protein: CASSQEGNGRYEQYF
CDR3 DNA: TGTGCCAGCAGCCAAGAGGGGAACGGGAGGTACGAGCAGTACTTC

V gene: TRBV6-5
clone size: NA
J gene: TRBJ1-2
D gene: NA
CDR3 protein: CASSYSVSYKGYGYTF
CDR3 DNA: TGTGCCAGCAGTTACTCGGTATCGTACAAAGGCTATGGCTACACCTTC

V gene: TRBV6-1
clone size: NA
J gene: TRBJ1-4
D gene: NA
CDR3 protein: CASSETRGGEKLFF
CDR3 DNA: TGTGCCAGCAGTGAGACACGAGGGGGTGAAAAACTGTTTTTT

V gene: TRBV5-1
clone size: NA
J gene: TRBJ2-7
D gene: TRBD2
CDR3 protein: CASSSREGREQYF
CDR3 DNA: TGCGCCAGCAGCTCGCGGGAGGGCCGCGAGCAGTACTTC

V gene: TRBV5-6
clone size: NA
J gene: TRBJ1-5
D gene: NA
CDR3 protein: CASSFKGILGQPQHF
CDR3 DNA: TGTGCCAGCAGCTTTAAAGGGATCTTGGGTCAGCCCCAGCATTTT

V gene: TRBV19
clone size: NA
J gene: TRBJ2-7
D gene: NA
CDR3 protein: CASSIEPGDSYEQYF
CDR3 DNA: TGTGCCAGTAGTATAGAGCCGGGGGACTCCTACGAGCAGTACTTC

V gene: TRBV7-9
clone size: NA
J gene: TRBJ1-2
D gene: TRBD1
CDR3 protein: CAGGKSGTANFYGYTF
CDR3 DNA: TGTGCCGGGGGGAAATCCGGGACAGCTAACTTCTATGGCTACACCTTC

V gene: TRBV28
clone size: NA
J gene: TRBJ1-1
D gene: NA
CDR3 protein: CASSFQGPVNGNTEAFF
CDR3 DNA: TGTGCCAGCAGTTTCCAGGGGCCGGTGAACGGGAACACTGAAGCTTTCTTT

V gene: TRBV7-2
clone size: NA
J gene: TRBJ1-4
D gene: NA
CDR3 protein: CASSLTSGESEKLFF
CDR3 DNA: TGTGCCAGCAGCTTAACGTCAGGGGAAAGTGAAAAACTGTTTTTT

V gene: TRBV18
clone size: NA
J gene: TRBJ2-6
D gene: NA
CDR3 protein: CASSPPLSGASGANVLTF
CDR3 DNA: TGTGCCAGCTCACCACCTCTTAGCGGAGCCTCTGGGGCCAACGTCCTGACTTTC

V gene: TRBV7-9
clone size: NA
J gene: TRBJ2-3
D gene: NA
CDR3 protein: CAHGRGLTGTDTQYF
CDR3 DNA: TGTGCCCACGGGCGGGGGCTCACTGGCACAGATACGCAGTATTTT

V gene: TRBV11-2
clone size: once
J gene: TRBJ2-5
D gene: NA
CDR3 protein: CASSLGAGEETQYF
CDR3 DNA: TGTGCCAGCAGCTTAGGGGCGGGCGAAGAGACCCAGTACTTC

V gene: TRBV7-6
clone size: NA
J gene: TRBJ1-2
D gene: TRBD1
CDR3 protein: CASSSTGVGGYTF
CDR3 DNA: TGTGCCAGCAGCTCAACAGGGGTTGGCGGCTACACCTTC

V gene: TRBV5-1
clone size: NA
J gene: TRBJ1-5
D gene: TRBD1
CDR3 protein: CASILPKTGTYQPQHF
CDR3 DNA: TGCGCCAGCATCCTCCCTAAGACAGGGACGTATCAGCCCCAGCATTTT

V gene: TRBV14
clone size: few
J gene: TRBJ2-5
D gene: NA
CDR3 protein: CASSPARSGTQYF
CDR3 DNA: TGTGCCAGCAGCCCCGCCAGGTCTGGTACCCAGTACTTC

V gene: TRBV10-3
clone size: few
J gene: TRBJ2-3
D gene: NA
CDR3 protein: CAIRETGGADTQYF
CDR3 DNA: TGTGCCATCAGAGAAACAGGTGGGGCAGATACGCAGTATTTT

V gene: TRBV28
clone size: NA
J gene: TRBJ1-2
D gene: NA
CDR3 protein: CASSLDLRAYGYTF
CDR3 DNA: TGTGCCAGCAGTTTAGATCTAAGGGCCTATGGCTACACCTTC

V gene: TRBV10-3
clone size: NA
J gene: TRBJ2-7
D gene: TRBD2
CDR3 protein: CAIRRGLAVTYEQYF
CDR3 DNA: TGTGCCATCAGAAGAGGACTAGCGGTAACCTACGAGCAGTACTTC